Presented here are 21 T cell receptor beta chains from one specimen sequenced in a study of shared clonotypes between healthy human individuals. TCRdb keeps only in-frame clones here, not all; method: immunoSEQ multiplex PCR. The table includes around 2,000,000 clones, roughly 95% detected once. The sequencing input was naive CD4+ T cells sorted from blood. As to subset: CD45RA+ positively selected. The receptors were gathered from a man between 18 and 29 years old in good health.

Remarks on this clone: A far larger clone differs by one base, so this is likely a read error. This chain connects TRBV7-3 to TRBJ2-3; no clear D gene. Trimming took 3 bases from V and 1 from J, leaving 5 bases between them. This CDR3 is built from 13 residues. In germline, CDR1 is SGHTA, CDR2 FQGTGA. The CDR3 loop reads CASSLLGTDTQYF. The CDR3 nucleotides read TGTGCCAGCAGCTTGCTGGGCACAGATACGCAGTATTTT.

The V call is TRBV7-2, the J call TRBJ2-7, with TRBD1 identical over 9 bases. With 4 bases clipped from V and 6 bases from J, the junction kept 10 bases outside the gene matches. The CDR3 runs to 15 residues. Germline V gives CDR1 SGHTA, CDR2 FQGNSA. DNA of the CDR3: TGTGCCAGCAGCTCGACAGGGGGAAAGACTACCGAGCAGTACTTC. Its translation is CASSSTGGKTTEQYF.

The CDR3 DNA follows: TGTGCCATCTCCGGGACAGGGGGCAAGGAACTGTTTTTT. This sequence encodes CAISGTGGKELFF. The genes are TRBV27 and TRBJ1-4; 12 nucleotides agree with TRBD1. Germline lookup yields CDR1 MNHEY and CDR2 SMNVEV (reference sequence). This CDR3 contains 13 residues. V dropped 10 bases and J dropped 12; count of bases not matched to a gene: 9.

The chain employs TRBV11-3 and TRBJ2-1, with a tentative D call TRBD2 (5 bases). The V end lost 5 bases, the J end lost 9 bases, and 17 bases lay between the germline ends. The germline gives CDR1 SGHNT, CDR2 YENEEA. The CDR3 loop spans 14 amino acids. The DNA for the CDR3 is TGTGCCAGCAGCCCTGGGCTAGAAGGGAGTGAGCAGTTCTTC. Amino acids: CASSPGLEGSEQFF.

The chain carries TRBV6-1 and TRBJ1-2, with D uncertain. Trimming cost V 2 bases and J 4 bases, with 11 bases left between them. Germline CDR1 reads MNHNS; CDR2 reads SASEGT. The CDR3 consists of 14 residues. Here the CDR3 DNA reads TGTGCCAGCAGTGAAAGTATCTTACCCTATGGCTACACCTTC. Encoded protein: CASSESILPYGYTF.

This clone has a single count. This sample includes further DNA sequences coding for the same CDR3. In DNA, the CDR3 is TGCAGTGCTAACTCCTACAATGAGCAGTTCTTC. Translation: CSANSYNEQFF. The gene calls are TRBV20-1 and TRBJ2-1; D ambiguous. The CDR3 is made up of 11 amino acids. Germline V lookup: CDR1 DFQATT, CDR2 SNEGSKA (reference sequence). Trimming took off 4 bases at V and 0 bases at J, with 1 base between the two ends.

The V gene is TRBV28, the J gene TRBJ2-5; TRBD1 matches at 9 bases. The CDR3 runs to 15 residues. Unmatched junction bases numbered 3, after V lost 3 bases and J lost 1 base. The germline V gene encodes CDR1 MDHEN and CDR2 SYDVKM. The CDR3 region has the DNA TGTGCCAGCAGTTTTCGGGACAGGGTCCAAGAGACCCAGTACTTC. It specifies CASSFRDRVQETQYF.

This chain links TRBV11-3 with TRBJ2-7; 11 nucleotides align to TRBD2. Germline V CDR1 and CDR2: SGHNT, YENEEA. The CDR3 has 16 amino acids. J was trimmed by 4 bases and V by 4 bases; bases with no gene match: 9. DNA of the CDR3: TGTGCCAGCAGCTCCGCTACTAGCGGGGGAGGATACGAGCAGTACTTC. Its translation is CASSSATSGGGYEQYF. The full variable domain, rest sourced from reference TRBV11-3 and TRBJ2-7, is EAGVVQSPRYKIIEKKQPVAFWCNPISGHNTLYWYLQNLGQGPELLIRYENEEAVDDSQLPKDRFSAERLKGVDSTLKIQPAELGDSAVYLCASSSATSGGGYEQYFGPGTRLTVT.

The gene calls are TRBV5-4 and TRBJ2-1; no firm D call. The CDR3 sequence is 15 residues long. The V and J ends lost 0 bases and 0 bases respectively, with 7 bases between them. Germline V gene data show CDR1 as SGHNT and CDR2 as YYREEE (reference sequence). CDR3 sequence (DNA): TGTGCCAGCAGCTTGGTAGAGGACTCCTACAATGAGCAGTTCTTC. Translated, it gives CASSLVEDSYNEQFF.

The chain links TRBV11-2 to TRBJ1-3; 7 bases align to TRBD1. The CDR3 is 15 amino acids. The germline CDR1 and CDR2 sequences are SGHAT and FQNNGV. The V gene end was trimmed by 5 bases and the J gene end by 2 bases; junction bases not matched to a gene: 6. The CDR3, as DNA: TGTGCCAGCAGCGAGAGGGGGCAGGCTGGAAACACCATATATTTT. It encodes CASSERGQAGNTIYF.

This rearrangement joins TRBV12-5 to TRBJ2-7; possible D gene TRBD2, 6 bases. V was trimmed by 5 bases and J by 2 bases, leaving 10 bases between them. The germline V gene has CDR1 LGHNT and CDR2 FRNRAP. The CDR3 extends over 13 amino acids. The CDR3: CASGGTPAYEQYF. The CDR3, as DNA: TGTGCTAGTGGTGGGACTCCAGCCTACGAGCAGTACTTC.

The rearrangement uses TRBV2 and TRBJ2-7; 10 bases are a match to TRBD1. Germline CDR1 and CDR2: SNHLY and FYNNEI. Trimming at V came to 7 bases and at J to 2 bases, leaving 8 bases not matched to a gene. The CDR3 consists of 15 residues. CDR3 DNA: TGTGCCAGCAAACCAAGACAGGGGGCGACCTACGAGCAGTACTTC. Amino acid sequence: CASKPRQGATYEQYF.

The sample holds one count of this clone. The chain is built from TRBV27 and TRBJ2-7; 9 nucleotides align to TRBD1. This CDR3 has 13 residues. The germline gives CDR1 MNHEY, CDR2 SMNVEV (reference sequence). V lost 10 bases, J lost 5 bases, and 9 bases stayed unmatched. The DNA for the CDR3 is TGTGCCACCCACGGGACAGGGTTACACGAGCAGTACTTC. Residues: CATHGTGLHEQYF.

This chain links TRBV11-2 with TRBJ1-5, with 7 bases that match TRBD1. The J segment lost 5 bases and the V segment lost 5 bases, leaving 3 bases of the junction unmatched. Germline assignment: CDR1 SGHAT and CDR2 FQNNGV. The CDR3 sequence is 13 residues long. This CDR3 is CASSGDSYQPQHF. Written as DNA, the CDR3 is TGTGCCAGCAGCGGGGACAGTTATCAGCCCCAGCATTTT.

The CDR3 reads CASSQEAGANTGELFF. CDR3 bases: TGCGCCAGCAGCCAAGAGGCAGGTGCGAACACCGGGGAGCTGTTTTTT. The chain uses TRBV4-3 and TRBJ2-2; D call uncertain. This CDR3 contains 16 residues. Trimming shortened V by 0 bases and J by 0 bases, and 8 bases separated the two germline ends. The germline CDR1 and CDR2 sequences are LGHNA and YSLEER.

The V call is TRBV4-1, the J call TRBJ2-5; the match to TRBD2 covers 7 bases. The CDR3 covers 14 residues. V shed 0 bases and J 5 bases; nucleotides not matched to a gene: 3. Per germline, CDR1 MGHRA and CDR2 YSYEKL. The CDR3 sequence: CASSQDGGWETQYF. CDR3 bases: TGCGCCAGCAGCCAAGACGGGGGGTGGGAGACCCAGTACTTC.

In nucleotides, the CDR3 is TGTGCCAGCAGTTCGGCGGGACAGGGGGCGAACTATGGCTACACCTTC. Residues: CASSSAGQGANYGYTF. The J gene is TRBJ1-2, the V gene TRBV27; 12 bases fit TRBD1. V lost 4 bases to trimming and J lost 2 bases; unmatched junction nucleotides: 5. The CDR3 has 16 amino acids. The germline gives CDR1 MNHEY, CDR2 SMNVEV (reference sequence).

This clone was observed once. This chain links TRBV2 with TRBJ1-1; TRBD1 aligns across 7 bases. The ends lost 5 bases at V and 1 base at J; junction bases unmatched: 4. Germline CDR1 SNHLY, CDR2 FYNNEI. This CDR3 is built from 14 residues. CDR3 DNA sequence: TGTGCCAGCAGTCAGACAGGGCGGAACACTGAAGCTTTCTTT. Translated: CASSQTGRNTEAFF. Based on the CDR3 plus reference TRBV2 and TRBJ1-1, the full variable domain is EPEVTQTPSHQVTQMGQEVILRCVPISNHLYFYWYRQILGQKVEFLVSFYNNEISEKSEIFDDQFSVERPDGSNFTLKIRSTKLEDSAMYFCASSQTGRNTEAFFGQGTRLTVV.

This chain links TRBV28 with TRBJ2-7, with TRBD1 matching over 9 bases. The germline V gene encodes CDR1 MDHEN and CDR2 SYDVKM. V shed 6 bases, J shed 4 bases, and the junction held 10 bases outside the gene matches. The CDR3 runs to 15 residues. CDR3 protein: CASRFQDRGGYEQYF. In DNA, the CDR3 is TGTGCCAGCAGATTTCAGGACAGGGGAGGTTACGAGCAGTACTTC. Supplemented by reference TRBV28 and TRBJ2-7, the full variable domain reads DVKVTQSSRYLVKRTGEKVFLECVQDMDHENMFWYRQDPGLGLRLIYFSYDVKMKEKGDIPEGYSVSREKKERFSLILESASTNQTSMYLCASRFQDRGGYEQYFGPGTRLTVT.

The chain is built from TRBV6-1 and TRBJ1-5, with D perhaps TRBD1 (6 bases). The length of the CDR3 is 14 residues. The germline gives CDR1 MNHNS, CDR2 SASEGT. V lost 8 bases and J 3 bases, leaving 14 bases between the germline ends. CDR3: CASLLDSPNQPQHF. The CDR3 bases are TGTGCCAGCCTACTGGACAGCCCCAATCAGCCCCAGCATTTT.

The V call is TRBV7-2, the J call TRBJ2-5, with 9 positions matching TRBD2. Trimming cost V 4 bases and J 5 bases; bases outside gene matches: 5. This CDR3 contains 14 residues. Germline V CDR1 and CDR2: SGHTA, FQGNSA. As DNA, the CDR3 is TGTGCCAGCAGCTCTGGACTAGCGTGGGAGACCCAGTACTTC. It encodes CASSSGLAWETQYF.